Listed below are T cell receptor beta chains from one sample, sequenced in a study of blood T cell repertoires in COVID-19. Repertoires were generated with immunoSEQ multiplex PCR, while TCRdb's copy carries only in-frame clones and drops some. The sample holds around 160,000 clones, approximately 78% seen once. Source material: peripheral blood. These receptors were taken from a human donor with acute or convalescent COVID-19. The donor label of this sample is uncertain. Both conserved end residues are part of each CDR3. The order of the fields is V gene, J gene, D gene, clone size, CDR3 DNA, CDR3 protein. The D gene is left open where the match is weak. Clone size is shown for a subset of rows, as once, few, many or a class of expanded clone.

V gene: TRBV29-1; J gene: TRBJ2-4; D gene: -; clone size: -; CDR3 DNA: TGCAGCGTTGAAGACAGTACCAAAAACATTCAGTACTTC; CDR3 protein: CSVEDSTKNIQYF
V gene: TRBV7-2; J gene: TRBJ1-6; D gene: -; clone size: once; CDR3 DNA: TGTGCCAGCAGCTTGTTCGGAGTCCCCATGAATTCACCCCTCCACTTT; CDR3 protein: CASSLFGVPMNSPLHF
V gene: TRBV11-1; J gene: TRBJ1-1; D gene: -; clone size: -; CDR3 DNA: TGTGCCAGCAGCCCGCGGGCAGAGAACACTGAAGCTTTCTTT; CDR3 protein: CASSPRAENTEAFF
V gene: TRBV3-1/TRBV3-2; J gene: TRBJ1-3; D gene: -; clone size: few; CDR3 DNA: TGTGCCAGCAGCGTCCGGGGACAAGGCTTCTCTGGAAACACCATATATTTT; CDR3 protein: CASSVRGQGFSGNTIYF
V gene: TRBV6-1; J gene: TRBJ1-1; D gene: TRBD1; clone size: -; CDR3 DNA: TGTGCCAGCAGCTCGAAGGGACAGGGGACCACTGAAGCTTTCTTT; CDR3 protein: CASSSKGQGTTEAFF
V gene: TRBV11-2; J gene: TRBJ1-4; D gene: -; clone size: once; CDR3 DNA: TGTGCCAGCAGCTTGGAGCCCGGAAGAGGACTGTTTTTT; CDR3 protein: CASSLEPGRGLFF
V gene: TRBV14; J gene: TRBJ1-4; D gene: -; clone size: -; CDR3 DNA: TGTGCCAGCAGCCTCGGACAGACCTGGGGTAATGAAAAACTGTTTTTT; CDR3 protein: CASSLGQTWGNEKLFF
V gene: TRBV7-3; J gene: TRBJ2-1; D gene: TRBD1; clone size: -; CDR3 DNA: TGTGCCAGCAGCTTAGCCGGACAGGGGAATGAGCAGTTCTTC; CDR3 protein: CASSLAGQGNEQFF
V gene: TRBV21-1; J gene: TRBJ1-2; D gene: -; clone size: -; CDR3 DNA: TGTGCCAGCAGCAAAAAGAGGGGGCGATCCTATGGCTACACCTTC; CDR3 protein: CASSKKRGRSYGYTF
V gene: TRBV11-2; J gene: TRBJ2-7; D gene: -; clone size: -; CDR3 DNA: TGTGCCAGCACCAAGAATTGGGGATCCGGCGGGAACTACGAGCAGTACTTC; CDR3 protein: CASTKNWGSGGNYEQYF
V gene: TRBV5-1; J gene: TRBJ2-7; D gene: TRBD2; clone size: -; CDR3 DNA: TGCGCCAGCTCCGAGAGTGGGGGGGGCTACGAGCAGTACTTC; CDR3 protein: CASSESGGGYEQYF
V gene: TRBV3-1/TRBV3-2; J gene: TRBJ2-1; D gene: TRBD2; clone size: -; CDR3 DNA: TGTGCCAGCAGCTTAATAGCGGGGGGACACAATGAGCAGTTCTTC; CDR3 protein: CASSLIAGGHNEQFF
V gene: TRBV5-6; J gene: TRBJ1-5; D gene: -; clone size: once; CDR3 DNA: TGTGCCAGCAGCTCCTGGCAGGGCCCCAATCAGCCCCAGCATTTT; CDR3 protein: CASSSWQGPNQPQHF
V gene: TRBV19; J gene: TRBJ1-2; D gene: -; clone size: few; CDR3 DNA: TGTGCCACAGGTCGGACAGATTATGGCTACACCTTC; CDR3 protein: CATGRTDYGYTF
V gene: TRBV10-3; J gene: TRBJ1-2; D gene: -; clone size: -; CDR3 DNA: TGTGCCATCAGTGTGGGGGGAAGTGGTAACTATGGCTACACCTTC; CDR3 protein: CAISVGGSGNYGYTF
V gene: TRBV10-2; J gene: TRBJ1-4; D gene: TRBD1; clone size: few; CDR3 DNA: TGCGCCAGCAGTGGAGGACAGGCCCCTAATGAAAAACTGTTTTTT; CDR3 protein: CASSGGQAPNEKLFF
V gene: TRBV7-2; J gene: TRBJ1-2; D gene: -; clone size: -; CDR3 DNA: TGTGCCAGCAGCTTAAGAGGGACAAGGGGCTACACCTTC; CDR3 protein: CASSLRGTRGYTF
V gene: TRBV20-1; J gene: TRBJ2-7; D gene: -; clone size: -; CDR3 DNA: TGCAGTGCTAGTAGGGACTCGCCCTACGAGCAGTACTTC; CDR3 protein: CSASRDSPYEQYF
V gene: TRBV18; J gene: TRBJ2-1; D gene: -; clone size: once; CDR3 DNA: TGTGCCAGCTCACCTCGGCGGGGTGTCGACAATGAGCAGTTCTTC; CDR3 protein: CASSPRRGVDNEQFF
V gene: TRBV7-6; J gene: TRBJ2-2; D gene: -; clone size: -; CDR3 DNA: TGTGCCAGCAGCTTAGCGCTGGGGGGTCCTTCGAACACCGGGGAGCTGTTTTTT; CDR3 protein: CASSLALGGPSNTGELFF
V gene: TRBV18; J gene: TRBJ1-1; D gene: -; clone size: -; CDR3 DNA: TGTGCCAGCTCACCACCCCGCCGGGCGGGGAACACTGAAGCTTTCTTT; CDR3 protein: CASSPPRRAGNTEAFF
V gene: TRBV7-9; J gene: TRBJ2-2; D gene: TRBD1; clone size: -; CDR3 DNA: TGTGCCAGCAGCACCCAAGACAGGGCCTACGTGAGGACCGGGGAGCTGTTTTTT; CDR3 protein: CASSTQDRAYVRTGELFF
V gene: TRBV13; J gene: TRBJ1-2; D gene: -; clone size: -; CDR3 DNA: TGTGCCAGCAGCTCTATGGCCGCCAGGACTAGCTATGGCTACACCTTC; CDR3 protein: CASSSMAARTSYGYTF
V gene: TRBV19; J gene: TRBJ1-3; D gene: -; clone size: -; CDR3 DNA: TGTGCCAGTTCGCGGGGAATCGACCTGTTGGGTGGAAACACCATATATTTT; CDR3 protein: CASSRGIDLLGGNTIYF
V gene: TRBV12-3/TRBV12-4; J gene: TRBJ1-2; D gene: TRBD1; clone size: few; CDR3 DNA: TGTGCCAGCAGTCCGACGGACAGGGAGGGCTACACCTTC; CDR3 protein: CASSPTDREGYTF
V gene: TRBV6-1; J gene: TRBJ2-3; D gene: TRBD2; clone size: -; CDR3 DNA: TGTGCCAGCAGTGCGCGTAGCGGGGGGGCGACAGATACGCAGTATTTT; CDR3 protein: CASSARSGGATDTQYF
V gene: TRBV7-8; J gene: TRBJ1-2; D gene: -; clone size: -; CDR3 DNA: TGTGCCAGCAGCTTAAAAGGGAGGGGGGGCTACACCTTC; CDR3 protein: CASSLKGRGGYTF
V gene: TRBV4-1; J gene: TRBJ1-1; D gene: TRBD1; clone size: -; CDR3 DNA: TGCGCCAGCAGCCGAGCCGGGACAGGCAGCGCTGAAGCTTTCTTT; CDR3 protein: CASSRAGTGSAEAFF
V gene: TRBV6-2/TRBV6-3; J gene: TRBJ1-6; D gene: TRBD1; clone size: -; CDR3 DNA: TGTGCCAGCAGTTACCCGACAGGGTGGGGGTCACCCCTCCACTTT; CDR3 protein: CASSYPTGWGSPLHF
V gene: TRBV30; J gene: TRBJ1-2; D gene: TRBD1; clone size: -; CDR3 DNA: TGTGCCTGGAGTAAGCAGGGGGCACTTAACTATGGCTACACCTTC; CDR3 protein: CAWSKQGALNYGYTF
V gene: TRBV29-1; J gene: TRBJ1-1; D gene: -; clone size: few; CDR3 DNA: TGCAGCGTCCAGGGTAACACTGAAGCTTTCTTT; CDR3 protein: CSVQGNTEAFF
V gene: TRBV9; J gene: TRBJ1-3; D gene: -; clone size: -; CDR3 DNA: TGTGCCAGCAGCGTCGGTGGGGGGGCTGATGGAAACACCATATATTTT; CDR3 protein: CASSVGGGADGNTIYF
V gene: TRBV5-4; J gene: TRBJ2-5; D gene: TRBD2; clone size: -; CDR3 DNA: TGTGCCAGCAGCTCTCAGCGGGGGCCACTCCAAGAGACCCAGTACTTC; CDR3 protein: CASSSQRGPLQETQYF
V gene: TRBV6-1; J gene: TRBJ2-3; D gene: -; clone size: few; CDR3 DNA: TGTGCCAGCAGTGAGAGGTCAGATACGCAGTATTTT; CDR3 protein: CASSERSDTQYF
V gene: TRBV5-4; J gene: TRBJ2-5; D gene: TRBD2; clone size: -; CDR3 DNA: TGTGCCAGCAGCTTTCCTAGCGGGGGGGTTCAAGAGACCCAGTACTTC; CDR3 protein: CASSFPSGGVQETQYF
V gene: TRBV29-1; J gene: TRBJ2-5; D gene: -; clone size: few; CDR3 DNA: TGCAGCGTTGTCAGCGGCAGCCAAGAGACCCAGTACTTC; CDR3 protein: CSVVSGSQETQYF
V gene: TRBV4-1; J gene: TRBJ1-3; D gene: -; clone size: once; CDR3 DNA: TGCGCCAGCAGCCAACCAAGGGACTACTCTGGAAACACCATATATTTT; CDR3 protein: CASSQPRDYSGNTIYF
V gene: TRBV2; J gene: TRBJ2-7; D gene: -; clone size: -; CDR3 DNA: TGTGCCAGCCTGCCCCAGTTGGTCTACGAGCAGTACTTC; CDR3 protein: CASLPQLVYEQYF
V gene: TRBV3-1/TRBV3-2; J gene: TRBJ1-6; D gene: -; clone size: -; CDR3 DNA: TGTGCCAGCAGCCCCCGGTCGCTTGGCTCCTATAATTCACCCCTCCACTTT; CDR3 protein: CASSPRSLGSYNSPLHF
V gene: TRBV5-1; J gene: TRBJ1-1; D gene: -; clone size: -; CDR3 DNA: TGCGCCAGCAGCTTAGGAGGGGTCACCCACACTGAAGCTTTCTTT; CDR3 protein: CASSLGGVTHTEAFF
V gene: TRBV30; J gene: TRBJ1-2; D gene: -; clone size: -; CDR3 DNA: TGTGCCTGGAGGACAGGTGTCTATGGCTACACCTTC; CDR3 protein: CAWRTGVYGYTF
V gene: TRBV7-9; J gene: TRBJ1-1; D gene: -; clone size: -; CDR3 DNA: TGTGCCAGCAGCTTTCCAAACACTGAAGCTTTCTTT; CDR3 protein: CASSFPNTEAFF
V gene: TRBV6-5; J gene: TRBJ2-7; D gene: TRBD2; clone size: once; CDR3 DNA: TGTGCCAGCAGTTGGGGCACTAGCGGGACCTACGAGCAGTACTTC; CDR3 protein: CASSWGTSGTYEQYF
V gene: TRBV7-2; J gene: TRBJ1-2; D gene: TRBD1; clone size: -; CDR3 DNA: TGTGCCAGCAGCTTCGCCGGGGACAGGCATAGAAATGGCTACACCTTC; CDR3 protein: CASSFAGDRHRNGYTF
V gene: TRBV6-2/TRBV6-3; J gene: TRBJ1-1; D gene: -; clone size: few; CDR3 DNA: TGTGCCAGCAGTTATAGGTCTTTTCGGGACACTGAAGCTTTCTTT; CDR3 protein: CASSYRSFRDTEAFF
V gene: TRBV5-6; J gene: TRBJ1-1; D gene: -; clone size: -; CDR3 DNA: TGTGCCAGCAGCTTTAGTGCCAGGACTGAAGCTTTCTTT; CDR3 protein: CASSFSARTEAFF
V gene: TRBV5-1; J gene: TRBJ2-5; D gene: TRBD2; clone size: -; CDR3 DNA: TGCGCCAGCAGCTTGCGACTAGCGGGTCAAGAGACCCAGTACTTC; CDR3 protein: CASSLRLAGQETQYF
V gene: TRBV2; J gene: TRBJ1-2; D gene: TRBD1; clone size: -; CDR3 DNA: TGTGCCAGCAGTGACGGACAGGGAAGAATAGGCTACACCTTC; CDR3 protein: CASSDGQGRIGYTF
V gene: TRBV10-2; J gene: TRBJ2-5; D gene: TRBD1; clone size: -; CDR3 DNA: TGCGCCAGCACCCTTAAGACAGGGGGAGAGACCCAGTACTTC; CDR3 protein: CASTLKTGGETQYF
V gene: TRBV6-5; J gene: TRBJ2-5; D gene: TRBD2; clone size: few; CDR3 DNA: TGTGCCAGCAGTTTAAGACTAGCGGGGGGTCAAGAGACCCAGTACTTC; CDR3 protein: CASSLRLAGGQETQYF
V gene: TRBV6-2/TRBV6-3; J gene: TRBJ2-1; D gene: TRBD2; clone size: -; CDR3 DNA: TGTGCCAGCAGTAAAAGAACTAGCGGGGGGGCCCGGGAGCAGTTCTTC; CDR3 protein: CASSKRTSGGAREQFF
V gene: TRBV5-4; J gene: TRBJ2-1; D gene: -; clone size: -; CDR3 DNA: TGTGCCAGCAGCCAGGAGGCGCTATTCAATGAGCAGTTCTTC; CDR3 protein: CASSQEALFNEQFF